This T cell receptor (beta chain) was sequenced during a study of beta chain features in type 1 diabetes. Sequencing targeted expressed TCRB transcripts, as all isolated RNA had been reverse transcribed. The assay was immunoSEQ multiplex PCR, and TCRdb's table has in-frame clones only and misses some. The sample has approximately 110,000 clones, under 40% seen once; the top ten hold roughly 0.059%. Based on CD45RO/CCR7/CD25/CD127/CD95/CD27, CD4+ regulatory, stem cell-like memory, naive and central memory cells were sorted. Study findings and constraints: The naive, central memory and Treg TCRB repertoires of patients appeared to be more similar to one another than those of healthy donors. Although PCR might favor shorter templates, it would do so equally in patients and controls.

A note on this clone: Its target is not known.

This CDR3 comprises 13 residues. Trimming cost V 6 bases and J 4 bases, with 12 bases left between them. The germline V gene has CDR1 LNHDA and CDR2 SQIVND (reference sequence). Material: stem cell memory CD4+ T cells from blood. V and J are TRBV19 and TRBJ1-1, with D possibly TRBD1 on 6 matching bases. This receptor was taken from a woman in her late teens or twenties in good health. The CDR3 coding sequence is TGTGCCAGTAGCCCACAGGGTTTCACTGAAGCTTTCTTT. As protein: CASSPQGFTEAFF.